The 26 T cell receptor beta chains in this list originate from one sample, sequenced in a study of vaccination effects on CD4 cells after COVID-19. ViraFEST used viral peptide pools to expand antigen-specific CD4+ T cells before sequencing. Following an approximately eleven-day culture, CD4+ T cells were purified. Vaccinated recipients, who were negative for nucleocapsid antibodies, had no history of SARS-CoV-2 infection. Their recognized antigens are unknown. Clones were sequenced by immunoSEQ multiplex PCR, and TCRdb holds only the in-frame ones, with some missing. Of 73,000 or so clones listed, over 70% are singletons. This sample comprised CD4+ T cells from PBMCs cultured with SARS-CoV-2 spike peptides, obtained before COVID-19 vaccination. The receptors come from a human donor who received a COVID-19 vaccine.

The chain joins TRBV19 to TRBJ1-5, with D uncertain. The CDR3 loop spans 15 amino acids. V lost 3 bases and J lost 7, with 16 bases in between. Germline loops: CDR1 LNHDA, CDR2 SQIVND (reference sequence). The CDR3 here is CASSITFGGSQPQHF. In nucleotides, the CDR3 is TGTGCCAGTAGTATCACGTTCGGAGGAAGCCAGCCCCAGCATTTT.

This chain joins TRBV7-2 and TRBJ2-1; D ambiguous. V was shortened by 5 bases and J by 1 base, with 9 bases between the two germline ends. The CDR3 consists of 14 residues. Germline CDR1 and CDR2: SGHTA and FQGNSA. CDR3 in amino acids: CASSPVGSYNEQFF. The CDR3 coding sequence is TGTGCCAGCAGCCCCGTAGGGTCCTACAATGAGCAGTTCTTC.

This chain joins TRBV23-1 and TRBJ2-7, with TRBD1 matching 8 bases. TRBV23-1 is noted as an ORF with a role that remains uncertain. V was pared by 6 bases and J by 6 bases, with 10 bases of the junction left unmatched. The CDR3 contains 14 residues. CDR3 protein: CASSLGQGGIEQYV. CDR3 nucleotides: TGCGCCAGCAGCCTAGGACAGGGCGGCATCGAGCAGTACGTC.

The gene calls are TRBV2 and TRBJ2-6; no reliable D call. Trimming removed 5 bases from V and 0 bases from J, with 5 bases in between. Germline-derived CDR1 and CDR2 are SNHLY and FYNNEI. The CDR3 extends over 14 amino acids. The CDR3 DNA reads TGTGCCAGCAGTCCGAACTCTGGGGCCAACGTCCTGACTTTC. It specifies CASSPNSGANVLTF.

The chain uses TRBV11-3 and TRBJ2-2; D gene ambiguous. The V gene's germline CDR1 is SGHNT and CDR2 YENEEA. Trimming stripped 5 bases from V and 4 bases from J, with 11 bases between. This CDR3 contains 14 residues. This chain's CDR3 is CASSPRLGTGELFF. Written as DNA, the CDR3 is TGTGCCAGCAGCCCCCGTTTGGGCACCGGGGAGCTGTTTTTT.

This clone was detected a few times. V usage is TRBV10-3 and J usage is TRBJ1-1, with 7 bases identical to TRBD1. The junction had 3 bases not matched to a gene; V was cut back by 4 bases and J by 4 bases. CDR3 length equals 13 residues. Germline CDR1 ENHRY, CDR2 SYGVKD. The CDR3 is CAISGGQPTEAFF. The CDR3 DNA sequence: TGTGCCATCAGTGGGGGACAGCCCACTGAAGCTTTCTTT.

The chain has TRBV11-2 and TRBJ2-5; D remains ambiguous. Trimming cost V 1 base and J 4 bases, with 4 bases left between them. CDR1 is SGHAT and CDR2 is FQNNGV in the germline V gene. The CDR3 length is 12 residues. The chain's CDR3 is CASSLGLETQYF. In nucleotides, the CDR3 is TGTGCCAGCAGCTTAGGTTTAGAGACCCAGTACTTC.

The chain carries TRBV18 and TRBJ2-3, with unresolved D. V was cut by 5 bases and J by 1 base, with 13 bases left in between. Germline assignment: CDR1 KGHSH and CDR2 LQKENI. There are 15 residues in the CDR3. CDR3 residues: CASSSHPAGTDTQYF. In DNA, the CDR3 is TGTGCCAGCTCATCACATCCAGCCGGCACAGATACGCAGTATTTT.

The chain is built from TRBV12-3 or TRBV12-4 and TRBJ1-5, with D maybe TRBD1 (6 bases). This CDR3 contains 12 residues. V was cut by 3 bases and J by 7 bases, with 7 bases left in between. The CDR3 protein is CASSLDSQPQHF. The CDR3, as DNA: TGTGCCAGCAGTTTGGACAGCCAGCCCCAGCATTTT.

V is TRBV5-6 and J is TRBJ2-7; no firm D call. This CDR3 spans 12 amino acids. Trimming took 4 bases from V and 3 from J, leaving 8 bases between them. Germline-derived CDR1 and CDR2 are SGHDT and YYEEEE. CDR3 DNA: TGTGCCAGCAGCCTTTGGGGCTACGAGCAGTACGTC. Translating gives CASSLWGYEQYV.

J is TRBJ1-5 and V is TRBV3-1 (or the pseudogene TRBV3-2); D may be TRBD1 (5 bases). Trimming pared 1 base from V and 2 bases from J, leaving 9 bases between. The CDR3 consists of 15 residues. Germline-derived CDR1 and CDR2 are LGHDT and YNNKEL (reference sequence). CDR3 coding DNA: TGTGCCAGCAGCCAAGGGACACACGGCAATCAGCCCCAGCATTTT. Its protein product is CASSQGTHGNQPQHF.

The genes are TRBV18 and TRBJ1-1; 7 positions match TRBD1. The V gene end was trimmed by 2 bases and the J gene end by 7 bases; junction bases not matched to a gene: 7. The CDR3 length is 14 residues. The germline V gene has CDR1 KGHSH and CDR2 LQKENI. Here the CDR3 reads CASSPRAGGIEAFF. For the CDR3, the DNA is TGTGCCAGCTCACCAAGGGCAGGGGGAATTGAAGCTTTCTTT.

This sequence joins TRBV5-1 and TRBJ1-1, with D uncertain. Germline CDR1 SGHRS, CDR2 YFSETQ. V was cut by 2 bases and J by 1 base, with 12 bases left in between. This CDR3 region has 15 residues. This CDR3 reads CASSFLGRQNTEAFF. The CDR3 coding sequence is TGCGCCAGCAGCTTTTTAGGACGGCAGAACACTGAAGCTTTCTTT.

The CDR3 loop is CASSAGRGQGEKLFF. CDR3 sequence (DNA): TGTGCCAGCAGTGCTGGACGGGGGCAGGGTGAAAAACTGTTTTTT. The V and J genes are TRBV2 and TRBJ1-4; a weak D match, TRBD1 (6 bases). V gave up 4 bases and J gave up 7 bases, with 16 bases separating them. The CDR3 runs 15 residues. CDR1 is SNHLY and CDR2 is FYNNEI in the germline V gene.

As for this clone: Other nucleotide sequences in the sample specify the same CDR3. The J gene is TRBJ1-3, the V gene TRBV6-5; D is ambiguous. CDR1 and CDR2 (germline): MNHEY, SVGAGI. The CDR3 length is 12 residues. Trimming removed 6 bases from V and 1 base from J, with 4 bases in between. CDR3 region: CASRGSGNTIYF. For the CDR3, the DNA is TGTGCCAGCAGGGGATCTGGAAACACCATATATTTT.

This clone occurred once. The chain combines TRBV5-1 with TRBJ2-2; 9 bases line up with TRBD1. The V gene end was trimmed by 0 bases and the J gene end by 7 bases; junction bases not matched to a gene: 7. Germline assignment: CDR1 SGHRS and CDR2 YFSETQ. The CDR3 consists of 16 residues. CDR3 protein: CASSLETGGRGGELFF. The CDR3, as DNA: TGCGCCAGCAGCTTGGAAACAGGGGGCCGGGGCGGGGAGCTGTTTTTT.

The chain couples TRBV5-4 to TRBJ2-6; tentatively, D is TRBD1 (6 bases). Germline CDR1 reads SGHNT; CDR2 reads YYREEE (reference sequence). Trimming cost V 1 base and J 0 bases, with 11 bases left between them. The CDR3 contains 17 residues. The CDR3 DNA sequence: TGTGCCAGCAGCTTGAAGGCAGGGGTCTCTGGGGCCAACGTCCTGACTTTC. It translates to CASSLKAGVSGANVLTF. The variable domain in full, with the rest retrieved from reference TRBV5-4 and TRBJ2-6, is ETGVTQSPTHLIKTRGQQVTLRCSSQSGHNTVSWYQQALGQGPQFIFQYYREEENGRGNFPPRFSGLQFPNYSSELNVNALELDDSALYLCASSLKAGVSGANVLTFGAGSRLTVL.

This chain connects TRBV4-3 to TRBJ1-5; D uncertain. Germline-derived CDR1 and CDR2 are LGHNA and YSLEER. This CDR3 has 13 amino acids. The ends were cut back, 1 base at V and 5 bases at J, with 6 bases in the middle. The CDR3 region is CASSQVFDQPQHF. As DNA, the CDR3 is TGCGCCAGCAGCCAAGTTTTTGATCAGCCCCAGCATTTT.

The chain recombines TRBV7-2 with TRBJ2-3; 13 bases agree with TRBD2. Unmatched junction bases numbered 8, after V lost 6 bases and J lost 8 bases. The germline gives CDR1 SGHTA, CDR2 FQGNSA. The CDR3 runs to 15 residues. CDR3 sequence (DNA): TGTGCCAGCAGTTCTACCGGGACTAGCGGGGCTACGCAGTATTTT. Protein sequence: CASSSTGTSGATQYF.

CDR3 in amino acids: CSVQTSGNTIYF. CDR3 in DNA: TGCAGCGTGCAGACCTCTGGAAACACCATATATTTT. The chain couples TRBV29-1 to TRBJ1-3; D ambiguous. Trimming shortened V by 6 bases and J by 0 bases, and 6 bases separated the two germline ends. CDR1 and CDR2 from the germline V gene are SQVTM and ANQGSEA. The CDR3 extends over 12 amino acids.

CDR3 nucleotide sequence: TGTGCCAGTAGTATAGGCGGGATGGGACAGGGGGTTAACAATGAGCAGTTCTTC. It encodes CASSIGGMGQGVNNEQFF. This chain connects TRBV19 to TRBJ2-1, with 11 bases aligning to TRBD1. Trimming cost V 1 base and J 5 bases; bases outside gene matches: 10. CDR1 is LNHDA and CDR2 is SQIVND in the germline V gene (reference sequence). The CDR3 extends over 18 amino acids.

This clone has a handful of counts. The rearrangement uses TRBV12-5 and TRBJ2-3, with 9 bases identical to TRBD1. The CDR3 consists of 15 residues. The V gene's germline CDR1 is LGHNT and CDR2 FRNRAP. Trimming took 3 bases from V and 4 from J; bases not matched to a gene: 5. CDR3 sequence (DNA): TGTGCTAGTGGTTTAGGGGACAGGGAAGCAGATACGCAGTATTTT. This sequence encodes CASGLGDREADTQYF.

The J gene is TRBJ2-3, the V gene TRBV24-1; TRBD2 is a possible D gene (6 bases). Germline lookup yields CDR1 KGHDR and CDR2 SFDVKD. The CDR3 is 15 residues long. The V and J ends lost 4 bases and 3 bases respectively, with 13 bases between them. The CDR3 sequence: CATSDRRGGTDTQYF. The CDR3 DNA is TGTGCCACCAGTGACCGGAGGGGTGGGACAGATACGCAGTATTTT.

The gene calls are TRBV2 and TRBJ1-5; D gene ambiguous. The CDR3 consists of 13 residues. Trimming left V 5 bases short and J 4 bases short, with 9 bases between. Looked up from germline, CDR1 is SNHLY and CDR2 is FYNNEI. CDR3 nucleotide sequence: TGTGCCAGCAGTCCCGATGGGAATCAGCCCCAGCATTTT. Its translation: CASSPDGNQPQHF.

The V call is TRBV5-1, the J call TRBJ1-5; 9 positions agree with TRBD1. V dropped 4 bases and J dropped 9; count of bases not matched to a gene: 8. The CDR3 consists of 14 residues. CDR1 is SGHRS and CDR2 is YFSETQ in the germline V gene. The CDR3 region is CASSATGGLWPQHF. In DNA, the CDR3 is TGCGCCAGCAGCGCTACAGGGGGCTTATGGCCCCAGCATTTT.

The rearrangement joins TRBV7-3 to TRBJ2-2; D possibly corresponds to TRBD1 (6 bases). Germline V gives CDR1 SGHTA, CDR2 FQGTGA. The germline V and J ends were trimmed by 4 bases and 3 bases, with 12 bases remaining between them. The CDR3 contains 15 residues. CDR3 sequence reads: CASSYRAGDTGELFF. In DNA, the CDR3 is TGTGCCAGCAGCTATAGGGCAGGGGACACCGGGGAGCTGTTTTTT.